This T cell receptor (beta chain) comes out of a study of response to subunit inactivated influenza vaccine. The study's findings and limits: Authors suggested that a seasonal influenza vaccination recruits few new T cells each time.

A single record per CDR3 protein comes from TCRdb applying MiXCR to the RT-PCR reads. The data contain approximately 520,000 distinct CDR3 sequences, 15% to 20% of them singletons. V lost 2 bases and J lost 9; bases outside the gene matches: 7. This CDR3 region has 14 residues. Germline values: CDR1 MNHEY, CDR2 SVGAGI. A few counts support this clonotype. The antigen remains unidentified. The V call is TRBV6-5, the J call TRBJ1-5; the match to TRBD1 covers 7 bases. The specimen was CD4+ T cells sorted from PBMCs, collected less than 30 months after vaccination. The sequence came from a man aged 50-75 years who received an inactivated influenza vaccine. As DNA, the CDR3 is TGTGCCAGCAGTTACAGGGGGCGGGAGGGGCCCCAGCATTTT. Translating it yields CASSYRGREGPQHF.